Each of the 29 T cell receptor beta chains below was sequenced from the same sample in a study of T cells in Graves' hyperthyroidism and ophthalmopathy. Template material for amplifying TCR beta CDR3 regions consisted of RNA transcripts. TCR CDR3 underwent first-round RT-PCR with the HTBI primer set. A single record per CDR3 protein comes from TCRdb applying MiXCR to the multiplex PCR reads. The top ten hold roughly 30% of the sample, which has 700,000 to 850,000 distinct CDR3 sequences, roughly a third seen once. Sequencing used blood. The source is a woman between 40 and 55 years old with Graves' hyperthyroidism.

This clonotype was counted between two and nine times. V gene TRBV4-3 combines with J gene TRBJ1-5; 7 bases agree with TRBD1. This CDR3 spans 16 amino acids. V trimming: 0 bases; J trimming: 4 bases; junction bases outside the gene matches: 6. Germline loops: CDR1 LGHNA, CDR2 YSLEER. CDR3 nucleotides: TGCGCCAGCAGCCAAGATCCGGGGACAGTAAATCAGCCCCAGCATTTT. Protein sequence: CASSQDPGTVNQPQHF.

This chain uses TRBV12-3 or TRBV12-4 with TRBJ2-7, with D possibly TRBD2 on 6 matching bases. V was cut by 6 bases and J by 2 bases, with 14 bases left in between. CDR3 length: 14 amino acids. CDR3 loop: CASSSGTPPYEQYF. The CDR3, as DNA: TGTGCCAGCAGCTCCGGGACTCCTCCCTACGAGCAGTACTTC.

This clonotype was found many times. The rearrangement joins TRBV2 to TRBJ1-1; D unresolved. The CDR3 totals 14 residues. V was cut by 6 bases and J by 5 bases, with 16 bases left in between. CDR1 and CDR2 from the germline V gene are SNHLY and FYNNEI. The CDR3 bases are TGTGCCAGCAGCCCGGTGGGAGAGCGGACTGAAGCTTTCTTT. Amino acid sequence: CASSPVGERTEAFF.

In regard to this clonotype: This sequence may be a read error, since a much larger clone differs from it by one base. The V and J genes are TRBV9 and TRBJ1-5, with a weak D call TRBD1 (6 bases). This CDR3 has 14 residues. CDR1 and CDR2 (germline): SGDLS, YYNGEE. CDR3 sequence reads: CASGVSGGPQPQHF. For the CDR3, the DNA is TGTGCCAGCGGCGTAAGCGGGGGGCCTCAGCCCCAGCATTTT.

The V call is TRBV11-2, the J call TRBJ1-2, with 8 bases identical to TRBD1. With V trimmed by 5 bases and J by 4 bases, 6 bases remained unmatched. Germline values: CDR1 SGHAT, CDR2 FQNNGV. This CDR3 spans 14 amino acids. The chain's CDR3 is CASSGLDRGYGYTF. CDR3 nucleotides: TGTGCCAGCAGCGGCCTAGACAGGGGCTATGGCTACACCTTC.

A word on this clonotype: An end of the junction does not agree with germline; a read error may underlie this. The V call is TRBV10-3, the J call TRBJ1-1, with D unclear. From germline, CDR1 is ENHRY and CDR2 SYGVKD. There are 15 residues in the CDR3. CDR3 sequence (DNA): TGTGTCATCAGTGAGGCGAGGGAGCGGAACACTGAAGCTTTCTTT. It is translated as CVISEARERNTEAFF.

There are many counts of this clonotype. The chain joins TRBV20-1 to TRBJ1-1; D gene ambiguous. CDR1 and CDR2 (germline): DFQATT, SNEGSKA (reference sequence). This CDR3 is built from 12 residues. Deletions cut 4 bases from V and 1 base from J, with 7 bases between. DNA for the CDR3: TGCAGTGCTAACCAAGGGAACACTGAAGCTTTCTTT. Its translation is CSANQGNTEAFF.

This chain uses TRBV19 with TRBJ1-1; TRBD1 aligns across 8 bases. The CDR3 has 15 amino acids. Germline trimming cut 5 bases from V and 5 bases from J; bases unmatched to any gene: 10. Germline V gene sequence: CDR1 LNHDA, CDR2 SQIVND (reference sequence). The CDR3 loop is CASSPQGARVTEAFF. CDR3 nucleotide sequence: TGTGCCAGTAGTCCCCAGGGGGCGCGCGTAACTGAAGCTTTCTTT.

This clonotype has ten or more counts. This chain uses TRBV7-2 with TRBJ1-4; D is unresolved. Trimming cost V 5 bases and J 5 bases, with 15 bases left between them. The CDR3 loop spans 15 amino acids. Germline V lookup: CDR1 SGHTA, CDR2 FQGNSA. The CDR3 bases are TGTGCCAGCAGCCACCTCGGGCCGGGGAATGAAAAACTGTTTTTT. Protein: CASSHLGPGNEKLFF.

Regarding this clonotype: A clone one base away is much larger, so this may be a read error. The chain uses TRBV6-1 and TRBJ1-6; the D gene is possibly TRBD1 (5 bases). The CDR3 totals 14 residues. CDR1 is MNHNS and CDR2 is SASEGT in the germline V gene. CDR3 sequence: CASTTDSDNPPLHF. The CDR3 DNA reads as TGTGCCAGCACGACCGACAGCGATAATCCACCCCTCCACTTT.

CDR3: CAISGTSAGPTDTQYF. CDR3 in DNA: TGTGCCATCAGTGGGACTAGCGCGGGACCCACAGATACGCAGTATTTT. The rearrangement joins TRBV10-3 to TRBJ2-3, with 9 bases that match TRBD2. Losses at the gene ends were 4 bases for V and 2 bases for J; bases not matched to a gene: 7. The CDR3 is 16 residues long. CDR1 is ENHRY and CDR2 is SYGVKD in the germline V gene.

This clonotype occurred many times. This chain joins TRBV7-9 and TRBJ2-2; D uncertain. The germline V and J ends were trimmed by 3 bases and 5 bases, with 10 bases remaining between them. The CDR3 length is 14 residues. CDR1 and CDR2 (germline): SEHNR, FQNEAQ (reference sequence). The chain's CDR3 is CASSFITATGELFF. In DNA form, the CDR3 reads TGTGCCAGCAGCTTTATCACTGCAACCGGGGAGCTGTTTTTT.

This clonotype came up many times. The rearrangement uses TRBV7-9 and TRBJ1-5, with TRBD1 as a possible D gene (5 bases). Trimming pared 8 bases from V and 6 bases from J, leaving 17 bases between. There are 14 residues in the CDR3. Germline CDR1 SEHNR, CDR2 FQNEAQ (reference sequence). This chain's CDR3 is CASGRDQGSQPQHF. The CDR3 DNA sequence: TGTGCCAGCGGCAGGGATCAGGGCAGTCAGCCCCAGCATTTT.

This clonotype was observed a handful of times. The chain uses TRBV20-1 and TRBJ2-5; 9 nucleotides line up with TRBD2. The CDR3 totals 14 residues. The V gene's germline CDR1 is DFQATT and CDR2 SNEGSKA (reference sequence). The trim removed 6 bases at V and 0 bases at J, leaving 5 bases unmatched. The CDR3 protein is CSALSGGHQETQYF. CDR3 sequence (DNA): TGCAGTGCCCTTAGCGGGGGCCACCAAGAGACCCAGTACTTC.

The chain has TRBV15 and TRBJ2-3; TRBD2 matches at 12 bases. Trimming at V came to 5 bases and at J to 1 base, leaving 7 bases not matched to a gene. This CDR3 spans 17 amino acids. Germline CDR1 is LNHNV and CDR2 is YYDKDF (reference sequence). The chain's CDR3 is CATSGRTSGVGTDTQYF. DNA of the CDR3: TGTGCCACCAGCGGACGGACTAGCGGGGTGGGCACAGATACGCAGTATTTT.

The CDR3 DNA sequence: TGTGCCAGCAGCGTAGGAACCAGGGGAAAGGGGAACACTGAAGCTTTCTTT. Translation gives CASSVGTRGKGNTEAFF. The V and J genes are TRBV9 and TRBJ1-1; the D gene is possibly TRBD1 (6 bases). V shed 0 bases and J shed 1 base, with 16 bases lying between them. CDR1 is SGDLS, CDR2 YYNGEE, per germline. The CDR3 is 17 amino acids. Full variable domain (remainder filled in from reference TRBV9 and TRBJ1-1): DSGVTQTPKHLITATGQRVTLRCSPRSGDLSVYWYQQSLDQGLQFLIQYYNGEERAKGNILERFSAQQFPDLHSELNLSSLELGDSALYFCASSVGTRGKGNTEAFFGQGTRLTVV.

This clonotype was recorded a few times. This chain joins TRBV5-1 and TRBJ1-6, with 7 bases lining up with TRBD1. The V and J ends lost 4 bases and 5 bases, in that order; junction bases with no gene match: 6. The CDR3 extends over 15 amino acids. Germline V gives CDR1 SGHRS, CDR2 YFSETQ. CDR3 loop: CASSLTGTDNSPLHF. In DNA, the CDR3 is TGCGCCAGCAGCCTTACCGGGACAGATAATTCACCCCTCCACTTT.

This rearrangement joins TRBV7-2 to TRBJ2-7; no clear D gene. The germline V and J ends were trimmed by 5 bases and 6 bases, with 14 bases remaining between them. The CDR3 totals 13 residues. The germline gives CDR1 SGHTA, CDR2 FQGNSA. This CDR3 is CASSPRIRAEQYF. The CDR3 DNA is TGTGCCAGCAGCCCGAGGATAAGGGCCGAGCAGTACTTC.

Notes on this clonotype: Just one base apart from a much larger clone, this may be a read error. The rearrangement links TRBV29-1 to TRBJ2-7; a weak D match, TRBD2 (7 bases). Germline assignment: CDR1 SQVTM and CDR2 ANQGSEA. This CDR3 contains 17 residues. The V gene lost 5 bases and the J gene lost 3 bases, with 26 bases spanning the gap. This chain's CDR3 is CSVYGGLPGAGFYEQYF. Here the CDR3 DNA reads TGCAGCGTTTACGGGGGGCTTCCCGGGGCAGGGTTCTACGAGCAGTACTTC.

This clonotype was detected many times. CDR3: CASSSPYRELFF. In DNA, the CDR3 is TGTGCCAGCAGCTCCCCGTACCGGGAGCTGTTTTTT. This chain joins TRBV7-2 and TRBJ2-2; D remains unclear. V was shortened by 4 bases and J by 9 bases, with 9 bases between the two germline ends. CDR3 length: 12 residues. CDR1 is SGHTA, CDR2 FQGNSA, per germline.

This clonotype was detected only a few times. J is TRBJ2-7 and V is TRBV6-5, with D uncertain. Germline V gene data show CDR1 as MNHEY and CDR2 as SVGAGI. The CDR3 has 13 amino acids. Trimming removed 10 bases from V and 2 bases from J, with 15 bases in between. CDR3: CAILSEITYEQYF. CDR3 nucleotide sequence: TGTGCCATCTTAAGCGAGATTACCTACGAGCAGTACTTC.

This clonotype was seen a handful of times. V is TRBV19 and J is TRBJ1-1, with 9 bases lining up with TRBD1. The V and J ends lost 4 bases and 4 bases, in that order; junction bases with no gene match: 7. The germline gives CDR1 LNHDA, CDR2 SQIVND (reference sequence). This CDR3 comprises 15 residues. CDR3: CASSTLQGASTEAFF. In nucleotides, the CDR3 is TGTGCCAGTAGTACCCTACAGGGGGCCTCCACTGAAGCTTTCTTT.

This clonotype showed up many times. The chain is built from TRBV24-1 and TRBJ1-2; D is possibly TRBD1 (5 bases). The CDR3 spans 16 residues. With 5 bases removed from V and 5 bases from J, the gap between germline ends came to 20 bases. Germline CDR1 and CDR2: KGHDR and SFDVKD. CDR3: CATSGLRWDGLYGYTF. CDR3 bases: TGTGCCACCAGTGGCCTACGTTGGGACGGATTATATGGCTACACCTTC.

The gene calls are TRBV7-9 and TRBJ1-1, with 7 bases that match TRBD1. This CDR3 has 15 residues. Germline V gene data show CDR1 as SEHNR and CDR2 as FQNEAQ (reference sequence). Unmatched junction bases numbered 11, after V lost 5 bases and J lost 5 bases. CDR3 in amino acids: CASSGPGGGRTEAFF. The CDR3 DNA reads TGTGCCAGCAGCGGGCCAGGGGGAGGTAGGACTGAAGCTTTCTTT.

In its sample, this clonotype was seen many times. This chain joins TRBV11-1 and TRBJ2-7, with TRBD2 identical over 8 bases. Germline CDR1 is SGHAT and CDR2 is FQDESV (reference sequence). The CDR3 is made up of 17 amino acids. V lost 5 bases to trimming and J lost 2 bases; unmatched junction nucleotides: 14. The CDR3 spells CASSHLPAGARAYEQYF. The CDR3 region has the DNA TGTGCCAGCAGCCATCTCCCAGCGGGAGCGCGGGCCTACGAGCAGTACTTC. Full variable domain (remainder filled in from reference TRBV11-1 and TRBJ2-7): EAEVAQSPRYKITEKSQAVAFWCDPISGHATLYWYRQILGQGPELLVQFQDESVVDDSQLPKDRFSAERLKGVDSTLKIQPAELGDSAMYLCASSHLPAGARAYEQYFGPGTRLTVT.

CDR3 loop: CASSSIPRSDTEAFF. CDR3 coding DNA: TGCGCCAGCAGCTCCATACCCCGGTCGGACACTGAAGCTTTCTTT. The chain uses TRBV5-1 and TRBJ1-1; D uncertain. The CDR3 runs 15 residues. Germline loops: CDR1 SGHRS, CDR2 YFSETQ. V was clipped by 3 bases and J by 3 bases, with 15 bases between them.

V gene TRBV4-1 combines with J gene TRBJ1-5; a weak D match, TRBD1 (6 bases). The CDR3 contains 15 residues. Germline V CDR1 and CDR2: MGHRA, YSYEKL. V shed 3 bases and J shed 8 bases, with 17 bases lying between them. The CDR3 region is CASSQQLGHFEPQHF. The CDR3 coding sequence is TGCGCCAGCAGCCAGCAATTGGGACATTTTGAGCCCCAGCATTTT.

This clonotype was seen at least ten times. This chain links TRBV11-2 with TRBJ1-4; 10 bases fit TRBD1. The germline V gene encodes CDR1 SGHAT and CDR2 FQNNGV. The CDR3 runs to 16 residues. V gave up 1 base and J gave up 9 bases; unmatched junction bases: 8. The CDR3 protein is CASSLATGGVRQKLFF. The CDR3 DNA is TGTGCCAGCAGCTTAGCGACAGGGGGCGTTCGACAAAAACTGTTTTTT.

This clonotype was seen a handful of times. CDR3 nucleotides: TGCAGTGCCCCCCGGGACAGGGGGCGTAAATTAGGGTCCCAGTACTTC. Translating gives CSAPRDRGRKLGSQYF. This chain uses TRBV20-1 with TRBJ2-5; 12 nucleotides align to TRBD1. V shed 6 bases, J shed 9 bases, and the junction held 17 bases outside the gene matches. The germline V gene has CDR1 DFQATT and CDR2 SNEGSKA (reference sequence). The CDR3 is made up of 16 amino acids.